This record covers a single T cell receptor (beta chain). The sample is drawn from a study of blood T cell repertoires in COVID-19. Study-wide background: Sources were T cells, B-cell-depleted T cells, or PBMCs; the material itself was cDNA or gDNA.

V dropped 3 bases and J dropped 0; count of bases not matched to a gene: 2. Per the germline V gene, CDR1 is ENHRY and CDR2 is SYGVKD. The CDR3 loop spans 15 amino acids. The repertoire was sequenced with immunoSEQ multiplex PCR; TCRdb's copy has only in-frame clones and lacks some. The sample lists over 100,000 clones; roughly 83% were seen once. This clonotype originated in a woman aged 60-75 years with acute or convalescent COVID-19. This sequence joins TRBV10-3 and TRBJ1-5, with TRBD1 identical over 7 bases. What was sequenced was peripheral blood. The DNA for the CDR3 is TGTGCCATCAGTGAAACAGGGGATAGCAATCAGCCCCAGCATTTT. Protein sequence: CAISETGDSNQPQHF.